The clone carrying this TCR beta chain was seen more than once but under ten times. Its antigen is as yet unknown. TCRdb used MiXCR to reprocess the reads, holding one entry per CDR3 protein. The sample lists roughly 630,000 distinct CDR3 sequences; roughly 24% were seen once. The data derive from a study of T cell repertoires in cytomegalovirus infection. Study in general: Public TCR beta signatures provided an indication of both CMV infection and a matching HLA type. Study-wide points: HLA-C-restricted CMV clonotypes gave the most frequent clonotype in two of eight donors.

The CDR3 extends over 17 amino acids. V shed 1 base, J shed 5 bases, and the junction held 10 bases outside the gene matches. Germline V gene sequence: CDR1 MNHEY, CDR2 SVGEGT. The receptor was isolated from a human donor in good health (CMV status not recorded). Some clones in this sample may be carry-over from other donors' samples. This rearrangement joins TRBV6-2 or TRBV6-3 to TRBJ2-1; 8 nucleotides line up with TRBD2. The sample was CD8+ T cells from PBMCs. The DNA for the CDR3 is TGTGCCAGCAGTTACTTTTTGACAGCGGGGGACAACAATGAGCAGTTCTTC. Protein: CASSYFLTAGDNNEQFF.